These T cell receptor beta chains were read from a single sample in a study of read filtering for tumor transcriptome and immune sequencing. One entry per CDR3 protein results from TCRdb running MiXCR on the reads. The repertoire includes approximately 93,000 distinct CDR3 sequences, 20% to 25% of them detected once, and about an eighth sits in the top ten. Source material: a population of CD138-negative cells sorted from bone marrow. All receptors derive from a donor over 35 with multiple myeloma. The CDR3 runs from the conserved cysteine through the conserved F or W. The D gene is left open where the match is weak. Clone size is shown for a subset of rows, as once, few, many or a class of expanded clone.

d_call	v_call	j_call	clone_size	cdr3_nt	cdr3_aa
TRBD1	TRBV14	TRBJ2-7	many	TGTGCCAGCAGCCAAGTGCCAGGGGGAGACTACGAGCAGTACTTC	CASSQVPGGDYEQYF
.	TRBV19	TRBJ2-5	few	TGTGCCAGTAGTACTCCGGGACTGCAAGAGACCCAGTACTTC	CASSTPGLQETQYF
.	TRBV11-2	TRBJ2-5	few	TGTGCCAGCAGCTCCGGCCGAGCCGGGGAGACCCAGTACTTC	CASSSGRAGETQYF
.	TRBV5-1	TRBJ2-5	many	TGCGCCAGCAGTTCGGGACTCGCTGTGGAGACCCAGTACTTC	CASSSGLAVETQYF
.	TRBV28	TRBJ2-1	many	TGTGCCAGCAGTTTGGGGACCACCTACAATGAGCAGTTCTTC	CASSLGTTYNEQFF
.	TRBV7-2	TRBJ2-1	medium-sized	TGTGCCAGCAGCTTGAGGGGGGCTGGGTCCTACAATGAGCAGTTCTTC	CASSLRGAGSYNEQFF
.	TRBV10-3	TRBJ2-1	many	TGTGCCATCAGTGAATGGGGGCTCCAGCAGTTCTTC	CAISEWGLQQFF
.	TRBV12-3/TRBV12-4	TRBJ2-1	many	TGTGCCAGCAGTTTAGCGGGGGGGCCGAATGAGCAGTTCTTC	CASSLAGGPNEQFF
TRBD2	TRBV29-1	TRBJ2-3	many	TGCAGCGTCCCCGGGGGGGCCATTACGCAGTATTTT	CSVPGGAITQYF
.	TRBV2	TRBJ2-5	many	TGTGCCAGCAGTGAAGCGACAGGTGAAGAGACCCAGTACTTC	CASSEATGEETQYF
TRBD1	TRBV24-1	TRBJ2-1	many	TGTGCCACCAGTGACGGGACAGGGTATGGTCCGTACAATGAGCAGTTCTTT	CATSDGTGYGPYNEQFF
.	TRBV12-3/TRBV12-4	TRBJ2-5	.	TGTGCCAGCAGCGGGACTGTGATAATCGAGACCCAGTACTTC	CASSGTVIIETQYF
.	TRBV20-1	TRBJ2-7	many	TGCAGTGCTAGAGCAGATCTGGGGGAGCAGTACTTC	CSARADLGEQYF
.	TRBV5-5	TRBJ1-2	few	TGTGCCAGCAGCACGGGGACTCGCTATGGCTACACCTTC	CASSTGTRYGYTF
.	TRBV12-3/TRBV12-4	TRBJ1-6	.	TGTGCCAGCACCGGACTCCTGAGCTCCTATAATTCACCCCTCCACTTT	CASTGLLSSYNSPLHF
.	TRBV7-9	TRBJ2-1	many	TGTGCCAGCAGCTTATCGGAGGCTGAGCAGTTCTTC	CASSLSEAEQFF
TRBD1	TRBV12-3/TRBV12-4	TRBJ2-3	once	TGTGCCAGCAGTTTTAGGGGACAGGGGGCGCCTACGCAGTATTTT	CASSFRGQGAPTQYF
.	TRBV11-2	TRBJ2-3	.	TGTGCCAGCAGCGCCGAGACTGTAGATACGCAGTACTTT	CASSAETVDTQYF
.	TRBV10-3	TRBJ1-1	many	TGTGCCATCAGCGGGGACACTGAAGCTTTCTTT	CAISGDTEAFF
.	TRBV19	TRBJ1-4	many	TGTGCCAGTAGTAGAAAACAGGGCCTTACTAATGAAAAACTGTTTTTT	CASSRKQGLTNEKLFF
.	TRBV2	TRBJ2-2	many	TGTGCCAGCGGGGGACCCGTTCGGGGCACCGGGGAGCTGTTTTTT	CASGGPVRGTGELFF
.	TRBV3-1	TRBJ2-7	many	TGTGCCAGCAGCCAAGGACACCTCTACGAGCAGTACTTC	CASSQGHLYEQYF